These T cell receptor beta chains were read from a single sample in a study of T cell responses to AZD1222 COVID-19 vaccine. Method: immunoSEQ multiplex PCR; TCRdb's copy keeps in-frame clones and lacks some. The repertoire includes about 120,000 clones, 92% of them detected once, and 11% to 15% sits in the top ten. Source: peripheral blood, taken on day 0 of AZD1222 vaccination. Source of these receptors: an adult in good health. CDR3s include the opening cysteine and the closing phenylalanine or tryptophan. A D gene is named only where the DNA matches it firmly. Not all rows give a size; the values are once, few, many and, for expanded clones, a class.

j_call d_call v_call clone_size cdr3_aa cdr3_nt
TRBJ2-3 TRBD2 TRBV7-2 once CASSLALAGAGTDTQYF TGTGCCAGCAGCTTAGCCCTAGCGGGAGCGGGCACAGATACGCAGTATTTT
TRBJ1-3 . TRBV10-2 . CASTGGSTGKTWNTIYF TGCGCCAGCACCGGAGGTTCGACAGGCAAAACCTGGAACACCATATATTTT
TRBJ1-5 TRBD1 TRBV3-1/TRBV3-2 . CASSQYRGMGSQHF TGTGCCAGCAGCCAGTACAGGGGAATGGGGTCCCAGCATTTT
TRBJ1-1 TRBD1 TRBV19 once CASSIGQGLVGTEAFF TGTGCCAGTAGTATTGGACAGGGGTTAGTGGGCACTGAAGCTTTCTTT
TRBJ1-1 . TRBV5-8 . CASSRHLNTEAFF TGTGCCAGCAGCAGACACTTGAACACTGAAGCTTTCTTT
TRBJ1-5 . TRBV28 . CASRDAGRGGASGNQPQHF TGTGCCAGCAGGGACGCGGGGAGGGGAGGGGCGTCGGGCAATCAGCCCCAGCATTTT
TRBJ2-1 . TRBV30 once CASRLSSYNEQFF TGTGCCTCTCGCTTGAGCTCCTACAATGAGCAGTTCTTC
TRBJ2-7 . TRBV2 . CASKFRYGNDHSYEQYF TGTGCCAGTAAGTTCAGGTATGGGAACGACCACTCCTACGAGCAGTACTTC
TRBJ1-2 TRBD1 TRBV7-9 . CASSLQMGTGTSGYTF TGTGCCAGCAGCTTACAGATGGGGACAGGGACGAGTGGCTACACCTTC
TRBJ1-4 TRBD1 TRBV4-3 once CASSQGTGGEKLFF TGCGCCAGCAGCCAAGGGACAGGGGGTGAAAAACTGTTTTTT
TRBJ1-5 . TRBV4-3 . CASSQEIFRNQPQHF TGCGCCAGCAGCCAAGAAATCTTCCGAAATCAGCCCCAGCATTTT
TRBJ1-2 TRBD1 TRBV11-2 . CASSQGVSYGYTF TGTGCCAGCAGCCAGGGGGTCTCCTATGGCTACACCTTC
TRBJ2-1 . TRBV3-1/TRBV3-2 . CASSQGGNEQFF TGTGCCAGCAGCCAGGGAGGCAATGAGCAGTTCTTC
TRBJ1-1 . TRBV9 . CASGGTGSTEAFF TGTGCCAGCGGGGGAACAGGGAGCACTGAAGCTTTCTTT
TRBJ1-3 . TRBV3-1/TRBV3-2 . CASSQDRRSGNTIYF TGTGCCAGCAGCCAGGACAGAAGGTCTGGAAACACCATATATTTT
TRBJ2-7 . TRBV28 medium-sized CASSQPGLVYEQYF TGTGCCAGCAGCCAACCGGGACTCGTCTACGAGCAGTACTTC
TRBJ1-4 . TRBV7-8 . CASSLVQVARAGWDEKLFF TGTGCCAGCAGCTTAGTACAAGTGGCCCGGGCCGGCTGGGATGAAAAACTGTTTTTT
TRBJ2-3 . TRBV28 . CASSLGGHAQYF TGTGCCAGCAGTTTAGGGGGACATGCGCAGTATTTT
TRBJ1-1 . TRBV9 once CASSKGSQGYTEAFF TGTGCCAGCAGCAAAGGAAGCCAGGGCTACACTGAAGCTTTCTTT
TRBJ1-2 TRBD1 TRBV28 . CASSEWDRGNYGYTF TGTGCCAGCAGTGAGTGGGACAGGGGAAACTATGGCTACACCTTC
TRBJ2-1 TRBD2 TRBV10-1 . CASSEAGGLGNEQFF TGCGCCAGCAGTGAGGCGGGAGGCCTGGGCAATGAGCAGTTCTTC
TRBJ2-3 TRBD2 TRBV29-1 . CSVDSGRGDTQYF TGCAGCGTCGATAGCGGGAGGGGGGATACGCAGTATTTT
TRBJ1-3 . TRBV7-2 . CASSPDISGNTIYF TGTGCCAGCAGCCCAGACATCTCTGGAAACACCATATATTTT
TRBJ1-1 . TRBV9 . CASSVAPQGSTEAFF TGTGCCAGCAGCGTAGCTCCCCAGGGTAGCACTGAAGCTTTCTTT
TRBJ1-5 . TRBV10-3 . CAISESGRGGNQPQHF TGTGCCATCAGTGAGTCAGGAAGAGGAGGCAATCAGCCCCAGCATTTT
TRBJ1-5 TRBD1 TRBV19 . CASRLTGGLNQPQHF TGTGCCAGTAGGCTGACAGGGGGTCTCAATCAGCCCCAGCATTTT
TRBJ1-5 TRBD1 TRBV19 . CASNSPGTGNQPQHF TGTGCCAGTAATTCCCCCGGGACAGGGAATCAGCCCCAGCATTTT
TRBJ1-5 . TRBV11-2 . CASSLVWGGSNQPQHF TGTGCCAGCAGCTTAGTATGGGGCGGGAGCAATCAGCCCCAGCATTTT
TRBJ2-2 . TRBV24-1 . CATSEPGHGAGELFF TGTGCCACCAGTGAGCCGGGACACGGGGCCGGGGAGCTGTTTTTT
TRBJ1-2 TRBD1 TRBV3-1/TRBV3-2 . CASSRPGTELYGYTF TGTGCCAGCAGCAGACCCGGGACAGAACTCTATGGCTACACCTTC
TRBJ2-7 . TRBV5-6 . CASSLGALEQYF TGTGCCAGCAGCTTGGGCGCTCTCGAGCAGTACTTC
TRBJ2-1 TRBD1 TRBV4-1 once CASSQTGGEQFF TGCGCCAGCAGCCAAACAGGGGGAGAGCAGTTCTTC
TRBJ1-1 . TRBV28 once CASSSLGPNTEAFF TGTGCCAGCAGTTCCCTCGGGCCGAACACTGAAGCTTTCTTT